This T cell receptor (beta chain) was documented in a study of Ad26.COV2.S vaccination and SARS-CoV-2 variants. Germline CDR1 is GTSNPN and CDR2 is SVGIG (reference sequence). The CDR3 length is 16 residues. The ends were cut back, 2 bases at V and 4 bases at J, with 18 bases in the middle. Produced via immunoSEQ multiplex PCR; TCRdb's table is partial and in-frame only. This table holds some 180,000 clones, around 88% found once. This clonotype was sampled from a human donor who had recovered from COVID-19. The chain uses TRBV30 and TRBJ1-3; D is perhaps TRBD1 (6 bases). Material: peripheral blood, obtained after recovery from COVID-19. Here the CDR3 DNA reads TGTGCCTGGAGTTTTAACAGGGTTGGTAGAGGAAACACCATATATTTT. Protein product: CAWSFNRVGRGNTIYF.